A single sample is the source of the 5 T cell receptor beta chains below, sequenced in a study of long-term antiretroviral therapy in people with HIV. With survey level as its setting, the immunoSEQ assay was v3.0. Sequenced by immunoSEQ multiplex PCR; TCRdb stores in-frame clones only, minus some. The sample records approximately 25,000 clones, around 90% being singletons. Sample: unsorted PBMCs, taken about 4.3 years after starting antiretroviral therapy. Receptors originate from a man in his thirties or forties with HIV.

In its sample, this clone was seen once. The V and J genes are TRBV10-3 and TRBJ1-2; D might be TRBD1 (6 bases). V dropped 6 bases and J dropped 0 bases, with 14 bases sitting between them. Looked up from germline, CDR1 is ENHRY and CDR2 is SYGVKD. The CDR3 extends over 15 amino acids. The CDR3 spells CAIRGEGGTNYGYTF. CDR3 nucleotides: TGTGCCATCAGGGGTGAGGGGGGAACTAACTATGGCTACACCTTC.

The V gene is TRBV7-3, the J gene TRBJ2-5, with TRBD2 identical over 7 bases. V shed 0 bases and J 1 base; nucleotides not matched to a gene: 5. The CDR3 runs 16 residues. Germline V CDR1 and CDR2: SGHTA, FQGTGA. CDR3 bases: TGTGCCAGCAGCTTAACTGGGGGGGGATTCCAAGAGACCCAGTACTTC. This codes for CASSLTGGGFQETQYF. Filled out from reference TRBV7-3 and TRBJ2-5, the complete variable domain reads GAGVSQTPSNKVTEKGKYVELRCDPISGHTALYWYRQSLGQGPEFLIYFQGTGAADDSGLPNDRFFAVRPEGSVSTLKIQRTERGDSAVYLCASSLTGGGFQETQYFGPGTRLLVL.

V gene TRBV14 combines with J gene TRBJ2-5, with D perhaps given as TRBD1 or TRBD2 (5 bases each). Germline V CDR1 and CDR2: SGHDN, FVKESK. The V end was cut by 1 base, the J end by 4 bases, with 13 bases between. CDR3 length equals 15 residues. The CDR3 coding sequence is TGTGCCAGCAGCCAAGCGGTGGGGGTAGTAGAGACCCAGTACTTC. Encoded protein: CASSQAVGVVETQYF.

The rearrangement joins TRBV4-1 to TRBJ1-2; TRBD1 matches at 8 bases. Germline CDR1 and CDR2: MGHRA and YSYEKL. V trimming: 4 bases; J trimming: 8 bases; junction bases outside the gene matches: 12. The CDR3 is 15 residues long. CDR3 in amino acids: CASSPLDRAIGGYTF. The DNA of the CDR3 is TGCGCCAGCAGCCCACTGGACAGGGCCATCGGGGGCTACACCTTC.

The rearrangement uses TRBV6-6 and TRBJ2-1; the D gene could be TRBD1 or TRBD2 (6 bases each). This CDR3 has 15 residues. The germline V gene encodes CDR1 MNHNY and CDR2 SVGAGI (reference sequence). V was clipped by 0 bases and J by 8 bases, with 14 bases between them. As DNA, the CDR3 is TGTGCCAGCAGTTACTCTCCGGGGGCGAGGGATGAGCAGTTCTTC. Translated: CASSYSPGARDEQFF.